Sequencing of this T cell receptor (beta chain) was carried out in a study of blood T cell repertoires in COVID-19. Living in 24 US areas, the participants were between 18 and 89 years of age. Assignments of participants to cohorts depended upon their own reported clinical history. Sequencing used immunoSEQ multiplex PCR; TCRdb keeps in-frame clones, though not all of them. The table has 300,000 to 400,000 clones, more than 75% seen once. The germline V gene encodes CDR1 SGHRS and CDR2 YFSETQ. This CDR3 has 15 residues. With V trimmed by 1 base and J by 3 bases, 6 bases remained unmatched. The clonotype comes from a man aged 55 to 70 who had recovered from COVID-19. The sequenced sample consisted of PBMCs or T cells enriched from blood (not recorded which). The chain couples TRBV5-1 to TRBJ2-7, with 8 bases aligning to TRBD1. This CDR3 reads CASSLSGTGYYEQYF. The CDR3 bases are TGCGCCAGCAGCTTGTCCGGGACAGGCTACTACGAGCAGTACTTC.